At least ten counts were recorded for the clone carrying this TCR beta chain. Antigen: not known. After constant-region reverse-primer amplification, full-length variable regions underwent semi-nested PCR with Nested Universal Primer A. One entry per CDR3 protein results from TCRdb running MiXCR on the 5' RACE reads. The table records about 61,000 distinct CDR3 sequences, almost 30% of them present only once. Whole-study results and caveats: Tumor Treg TCRs overlapped most with tumor naive CD4+ cells.

Trimming at V came to 3 bases and at J to 4 bases, leaving 2 bases not matched to a gene. The CDR3 sequence is 15 residues long. Germline V gene lookup returns CDR1 SGHDT and CDR2 YYEEEE. CD25-based Treg depletion was applied to purified naive CD4+ T cells. The clonotype was recovered from a female donor with breast cancer. The chain links TRBV5-6 to TRBJ2-5; 14 bases are shared with TRBD2. The specimen was tumor-infiltrating naive CD4+ T cells sorted from the breast tumor. The subset denotes: naive CD4+ T cells, CD4+CD45RA+CD25-. DNA of the CDR3: TGTGCCAGCAGCTCCGGGACTAGCGGGAGAGAGACCCAGTACTTC. Amino acid sequence: CASSSGTSGRETQYF.